A selection of T cell receptor beta chains follows, all from one sample in a study of CD8 T cells in ankylosing spondylitis. TCRdb processed the 5' RACE reads anew with MiXCR; each CDR3 protein has one entry. The table lists 700,000 or so distinct CDR3 sequences, roughly 20% of them singletons. Sample: blood, either unsorted or a sorted T cell fraction (not recorded which). These receptors all stem from a male donor with ankylosing spondylitis. Both conserved end residues are trimmed from each CDR3. A clone size is listed for some rows: how often the clone was seen (once, few, many), or a class if it is expanded.

>TRBV10-3|TRBJ2-7|12|few
AISEAGGNYEQY
>TRBV12-3/TRBV12-4|TRBJ2-2|11|NA
ASRVPSTGELF
>TRBV6-5|TRBJ2-7|8|NA
AMEGWQQY
>TRBV5-1|TRBJ1-6|13|NA
ASSWEPGQNSPLH
>TRBV20-1|TRBJ2-5|11|NA
SAPTGTEETQY
>TRBV5-1|TRBJ1-2|12|NA
ASSRWDRPYGYT
>TRBV3-1|TRBJ2-7|13|few
ASSQVHSPSYEQY
>TRBV27|TRBJ2-3|12|few
ASSSGRPTDTQY
>TRBV5-1|TRBJ2-7|10|NA
ASGWTGNEQY
>TRBV29-1|TRBJ2-3|14|few
SVGRLAGGPTDTQY
>TRBV20-1|TRBJ1-4|13|NA
SARSWTVNNEKLF
>TRBV11-2|TRBJ2-5|11|NA
ASSRPDRETQY
>TRBV7-8|TRBJ2-7|13|few
ASSLDSRSNYEQY
>TRBV4-2|TRBJ2-7|14|NA
ASSPRVWASSYEQY
>TRBV7-8|TRBJ1-1|15|NA
ASSPRARTGMNTEAF
>TRBV20-1|TRBJ2-3|14|few
SALRTSGSATDTQY
>TRBV27|TRBJ2-7|12|few
ASSLFGGDYEQY
>TRBV20-1|TRBJ2-6|9|few
SAFGANVLT
>TRBV7-2|TRBJ2-2|13|few
ASSLDARYTGELF
>TRBV12-3/TRBV12-4|TRBJ2-7|11|few
ASRPPGQGEQY
>TRBV7-2|TRBJ1-5|14|few
ASSSWDRGGNQPQH
>TRBV6-6|TRBJ1-1|10|few
ASSRESTEAF
>TRBV20-1|TRBJ2-3|13|NA
SALRLAGATDTQY
>TRBV12-3/TRBV12-4|TRBJ1-4|14|NA
ASSLGEQGTNEKLF
>TRBV7-2|TRBJ2-2|11|once
ASTLTRTGELF
>TRBV5-6|TRBJ1-2|12|NA
ASVSRGANYGYT
>TRBV19|TRBJ2-7|11|few
ASSITPLSEQY
>TRBV12-3/TRBV12-4|TRBJ1-1|13|few
ASSPSGGRGTEAF
>TRBV5-1|TRBJ2-5|15|NA
ASSRKTTSGLGETQY
>TRBV11-2|TRBJ2-1|12|NA
ASSPLWETYEQF
>TRBV5-1|TRBJ2-1|13|many
ASSGLAGGGNEQF
>TRBV27|TRBJ2-7|12|NA
ASSLTGGGYEQY